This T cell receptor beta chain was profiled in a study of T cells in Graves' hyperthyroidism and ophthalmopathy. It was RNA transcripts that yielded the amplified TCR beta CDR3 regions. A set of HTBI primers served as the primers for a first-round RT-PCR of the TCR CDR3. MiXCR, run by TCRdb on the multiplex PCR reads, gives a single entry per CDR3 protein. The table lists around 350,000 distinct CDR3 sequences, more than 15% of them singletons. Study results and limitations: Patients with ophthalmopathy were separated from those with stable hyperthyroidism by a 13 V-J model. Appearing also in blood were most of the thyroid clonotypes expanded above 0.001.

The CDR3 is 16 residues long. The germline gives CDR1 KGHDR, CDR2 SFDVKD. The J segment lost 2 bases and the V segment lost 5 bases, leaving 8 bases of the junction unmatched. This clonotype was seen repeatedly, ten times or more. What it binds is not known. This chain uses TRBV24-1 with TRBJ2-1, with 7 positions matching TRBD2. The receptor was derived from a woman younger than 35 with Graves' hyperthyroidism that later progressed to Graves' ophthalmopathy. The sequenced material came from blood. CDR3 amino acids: CATSAYTAGAYNEQFF. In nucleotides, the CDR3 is TGTGCCACCAGTGCATACACGGCGGGAGCCTACAATGAGCAGTTCTTC.